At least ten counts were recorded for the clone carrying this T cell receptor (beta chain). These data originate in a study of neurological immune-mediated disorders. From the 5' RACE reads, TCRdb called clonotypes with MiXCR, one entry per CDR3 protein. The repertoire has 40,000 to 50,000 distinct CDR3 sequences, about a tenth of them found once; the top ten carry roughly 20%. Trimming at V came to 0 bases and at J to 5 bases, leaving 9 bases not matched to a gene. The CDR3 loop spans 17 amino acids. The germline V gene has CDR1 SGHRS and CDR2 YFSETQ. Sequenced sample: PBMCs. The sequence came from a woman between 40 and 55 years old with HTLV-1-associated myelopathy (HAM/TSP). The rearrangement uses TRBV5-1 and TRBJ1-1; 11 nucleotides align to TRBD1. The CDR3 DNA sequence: TGCGCCAGCAGCTTGGTCGGACAGGGGGCGGGAAATACTGAAGCTTTCTTT. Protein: CASSLVGQGAGNTEAFF.